The sequence of this T cell receptor beta chain was determined in a study of blood T cell repertoires in COVID-19. The data were produced by immunoSEQ multiplex PCR, yet TCRdb's version contains in-frame clones alone and is incomplete. The sample shows about 250,000 clones, 70% to 90% of them seen only once. This CDR3 spans 17 amino acids. Germline V lookup: CDR1 MNHEY, CDR2 SVGEGT. Trimming cost V 2 bases and J 4 bases, with 19 bases left between them. This clone was found once. Sequencing input: peripheral blood. V gene TRBV6-2 or TRBV6-3 combines with J gene TRBJ2-3, with TRBD1 as a possible D gene (6 bases). The clonotype was recovered from a man aged 18 to 30 with active or convalescent COVID-19. The DNA of the CDR3 is TGTGCCAGCAGTTACCCCGAACAGGGAATGCGGCCAGATACGCAGTATTTT. It yields the protein CASSYPEQGMRPDTQYF.